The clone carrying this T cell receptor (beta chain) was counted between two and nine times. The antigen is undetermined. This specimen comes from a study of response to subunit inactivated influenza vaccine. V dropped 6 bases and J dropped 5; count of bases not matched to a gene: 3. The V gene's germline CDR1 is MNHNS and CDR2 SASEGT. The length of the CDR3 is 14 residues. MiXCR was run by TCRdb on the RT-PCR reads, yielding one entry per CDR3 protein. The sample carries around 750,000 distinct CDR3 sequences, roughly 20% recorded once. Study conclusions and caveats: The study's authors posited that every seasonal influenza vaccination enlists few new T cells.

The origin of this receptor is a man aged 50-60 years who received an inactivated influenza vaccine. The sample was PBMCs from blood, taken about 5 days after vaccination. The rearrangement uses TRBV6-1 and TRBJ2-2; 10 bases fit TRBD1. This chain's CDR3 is CASSRTGGTGELFF. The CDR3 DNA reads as TGTGCCAGCAGCCGGACAGGGGGAACCGGGGAGCTGTTTTTT.